A single T cell receptor (beta chain) is shown here with its context. Its specific antigen is unknown. Base qualities are not provided; no much larger clone lies one nucleotide away. The data are from a study of T cell repertoires in cytomegalovirus infection (dated 2019 in TCRdb). About the study as a whole: The HLA type of each donor mattered for the analysis, because public TCR beta signatures pointed to carriage of CMV infection along with the matching HLA type. Broad study findings and their caveats: The ex vivo response was dominated by HLA-C-restricted CMV-specific TCR beta clonotypes, which also provided the single most frequent clonotype in two of eight donors. Carriers of CMV infection plus the relevant HLA type were discriminated by the cumulative frequency of public TCR beta family members in the study cohort and in an independent 352-donor cohort.

The CDR3 runs 17 residues from the cysteine to the phenylalanine. Just CDR3 DNA is preserved here, 51 bases in frame from base 1. CDR1 LNHDA and CDR2 SQIVND were looked up in the germline V gene (reference sequence). From V the trimming removes 9 bases and from J it removes 7 bases, while the gene matches leave 20 bases of the junction unaccounted for. Sequencing relied on an Illumina HiSeq 1500. TCRdb reran the public reads through fastp at Q25 and MiXCR, keeping productive beta chains. Rows with a matching CDR3 protein are joined into one entry that keeps the most common DNA and genes. The sample table lists hundreds of thousands of distinct CDR3 sequences, roughly 18% of them with a count of one. The ten largest clones represent approximately 10% of the sample.

The receptor comes from a human donor in good health (CMV status not recorded). Some clones in this sample may be carry-over from other donors' samples. The chain was built from TRBV19 and TRBJ1-5; the central 8 bases match TRBD1. What was sequenced was PBMCs. The DNA is as follows: TGTGCCAGCACCGCCTCCAATGGACAGGGAAGGGGCCAGCCCCAGCATTTT. Its product reads: CASTASNGQGRGQPQHF.